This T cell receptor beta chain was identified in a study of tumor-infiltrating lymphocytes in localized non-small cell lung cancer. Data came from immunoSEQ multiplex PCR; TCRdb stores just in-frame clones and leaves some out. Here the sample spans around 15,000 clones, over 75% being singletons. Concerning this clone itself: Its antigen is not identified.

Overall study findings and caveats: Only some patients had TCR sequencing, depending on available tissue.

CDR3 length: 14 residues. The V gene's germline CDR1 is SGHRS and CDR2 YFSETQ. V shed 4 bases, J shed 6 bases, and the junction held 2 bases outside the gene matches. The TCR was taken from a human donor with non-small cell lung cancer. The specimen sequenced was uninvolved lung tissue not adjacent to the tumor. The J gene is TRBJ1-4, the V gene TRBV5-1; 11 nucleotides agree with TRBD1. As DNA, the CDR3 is TGCGCCAGCAGCCAGGGACAGGGGGATGAAAAACTGTTTTTT. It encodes CASSQGQGDEKLFF.